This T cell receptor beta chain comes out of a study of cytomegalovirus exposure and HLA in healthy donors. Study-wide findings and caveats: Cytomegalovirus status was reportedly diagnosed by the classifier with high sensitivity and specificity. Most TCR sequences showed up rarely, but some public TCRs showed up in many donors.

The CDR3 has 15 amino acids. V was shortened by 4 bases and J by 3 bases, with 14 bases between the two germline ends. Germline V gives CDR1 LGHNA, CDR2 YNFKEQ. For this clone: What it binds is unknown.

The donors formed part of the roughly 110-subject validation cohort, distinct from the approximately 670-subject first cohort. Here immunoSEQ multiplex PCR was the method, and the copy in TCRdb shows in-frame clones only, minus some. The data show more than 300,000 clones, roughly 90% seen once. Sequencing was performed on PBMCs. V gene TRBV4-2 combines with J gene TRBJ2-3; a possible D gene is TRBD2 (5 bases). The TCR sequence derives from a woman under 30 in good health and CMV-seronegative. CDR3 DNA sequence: TGTGCCAGCAGCCTCCGAGGAGAGGGAACAGATACGCAGTATTTT. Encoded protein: CASSLRGEGTDTQYF.